This entry concerns a single T cell receptor (beta chain). Participants came from about two dozen US areas, aged roughly 18 to 89 years. Membership in each cohort depended on participant-reported clinical history. The CDR3 has 19 residues. V lost 4 bases and J lost 3, with 25 bases in between. Germline assignment: CDR1 MGHRA and CDR2 YSYEKL. The data originate from a study of blood T cell repertoires in COVID-19. Study information: Material from acute and convalescent COVID-19 was sourced from the United States, Italy and Spain.

The table came from immunoSEQ multiplex PCR; TCRdb's copy has only in-frame clones and leaves some out. The top ten clones hold less than 9.5% of a sample with around 310,000 clones, around 92% of them seen once. The clonotype originates from a woman aged 30 to 39 who had recovered from COVID-19. The specimen was PBMCs or T cells enriched from blood (not recorded which). This chain joins TRBV4-1 and TRBJ1-5; D might be TRBD1 (6 bases). The CDR3 region is CASSPRNGIQGSHNQPQHF. The CDR3 region has the DNA TGCGCCAGCAGCCCGCGCAACGGGATACAGGGCTCCCACAATCAGCCCCAGCATTTT.